What follows are 12 T cell receptor beta chains derived from one specimen sequenced in a study of read filtering for tumor transcriptome and immune sequencing. Molecular barcoded adaptors covering alpha/delta and beta/gamma chains were used on about 0.4 ug RNA. TCRdb re-called the reads with MiXCR, one entry per CDR3 protein. The data show some 19,000 distinct CDR3 sequences, around 20% seen once. The sequencing input was a population of CD138-negative cells sorted from bone marrow. Every receptor here comes from a donor at least 40 years old with multiple myeloma.

This clonotype was found many times. The chain is built from TRBV9 and TRBJ2-7; 7 positions match TRBD2. Looked up from germline, CDR1 is SGDLS and CDR2 is YYNGEE. This CDR3 region has 14 residues. J was trimmed by 2 bases and V by 0 bases; bases with no gene match: 2. Here the CDR3 reads CASSVGLATYEQYF. DNA for the CDR3: TGTGCCAGCAGCGTAGGACTAGCAACCTACGAGCAGTACTTC. The complete variable domain, with remaining parts taken from reference TRBV9 and TRBJ2-7, reads DSGVTQTPKHLITATGQRVTLRCSPRSGDLSVYWYQQSLDQGLQFLIQYYNGEERAKGNILERFSAQQFPDLHSELNLSSLELGDSALYFCASSVGLATYEQYFGPGTRLTVT.

This clonotype was counted once. Just one base apart from a much larger clone, this may be a read error. The conserved final phenylalanine or tryptophan is absent from the CDR3, which likely points to a read error. J is TRBJ2-1 and V is TRBV29-1; D may be TRBD2 (6 bases). Germline V lookup: CDR1 SQVTM, CDR2 ANQGSEA. This CDR3 region has 13 residues. Written as DNA, the CDR3 is TGCAGTTCCGGGACTCACTCCTACAATGAGCAGTTCTCC. It codes for CSSGTHSYNEQFS.

A single count supports this clonotype. The chain is built from TRBV4-1 and TRBJ2-5; D unclear. Germline-derived CDR1 and CDR2 are MGHRA and YSYEKL. The CDR3 length is 12 residues. The V end lost 2 bases, the J end lost 2 bases, and 3 bases lay between the germline ends. CDR3 nucleotides: TGCGCCAGCAGCCAACTACAAGAGACCCAGTACTTC. Protein: CASSQLQETQYF.

Comment on this clonotype: One base away lies a much larger clone, so this may be a sequencing read error. CDR3 in amino acids: CASEQGSSYEQYF. DNA of the CDR3: TGTGCCAGCGAGCAGGGGAGCTCCTACGAGCAGTACTTC. This chain connects TRBV28 to TRBJ2-7, with D tentatively TRBD1 (6 bases). V lost 8 bases and J lost 0, with 11 bases in between. CDR3 length: 13 residues. CDR1 and CDR2 (germline): MDHEN, SYDVKM.

This clonotype appeared a single time. Germline is not matched at one junction end, which may reflect a read error. The chain links TRBV7-2 to TRBJ2-2; D tentatively reads TRBD1 or TRBD2 (6 bases each). The V gene's germline CDR1 is SGHTA and CDR2 FQGNSA. The CDR3 is made up of 14 amino acids. The CDR3 reads CVSSVGGRTGELFF. The CDR3 region has the DNA TGTGTCAGCAGCGTAGGGGGGCGCACCGGGGAGCTGTTTTTT.

The chain couples TRBV5-1 to TRBJ2-7; D might be TRBD2 (5 bases). The V end lost 4 bases, the J end lost 3 bases, and 14 bases lay between the germline ends. Germline values: CDR1 SGHRS, CDR2 YFSETQ. There are 14 residues in the CDR3. The CDR3 sequence: CASSPGGANYEQYF. The CDR3 DNA reads TGCGCCAGCAGCCCCGGAGGAGCTAACTACGAGCAGTACTTC.

This rearrangement joins TRBV18 to TRBJ2-1; TRBD2 matches 9 bases. J gave up 9 bases and V 6 bases, and 15 bases lay outside the gene matches. Per germline, CDR1 KGHSH and CDR2 LQKENI. The CDR3 consists of 16 residues. The CDR3 DNA follows: TGTGCCAGCTCGCCCCCCGCGGGAGGGAGTCGAGGTGAGCAGTTCTTC. Translation: CASSPPAGGSRGEQFF.

In this sample, this clonotype turned up a few times. The V gene is TRBV29-1, the J gene TRBJ2-2; D remains unclear. Germline values: CDR1 SQVTM, CDR2 ANQGSEA. Trimming removed 4 bases from V and 5 bases from J, with 5 bases in between. This CDR3 has 11 residues. CDR3 region: CSVARTGELFF. For the CDR3, the DNA is TGCAGCGTTGCACGGACCGGGGAGCTGTTTTTT.

Remarks on this clonotype: A read error is possible here, since a much larger clone lies one base away. The chain carries TRBV6-2 or TRBV6-3 and TRBJ2-3; D is uncertain. Germline CDR1 and CDR2: MNHEY and SVGEGT. The CDR3 consists of 12 residues. Here the CDR3 reads CACSYFRMTQYF. The CDR3 DNA follows: TGTGCCTGCAGTTACTTTCGGATGACGCAGTATTTT.

This clonotype was seen many times. The chain employs TRBV12-3 or TRBV12-4 and TRBJ2-7; 10 positions agree with TRBD2. The CDR3 covers 15 residues. Unmatched junction bases numbered 5, after V lost 1 base and J lost 5 bases. This CDR3 reads CASSLGVLAGDEQYF. Written as DNA, the CDR3 is TGTGCCAGCAGTTTAGGTGTCCTAGCGGGAGACGAGCAGTACTTC.

A word on this clonotype: With a far larger clone one base away, a read error is the likely cause. The chain has TRBV3-2 and TRBJ2-3; TRBD2, as called in the table, went unchecked against the DNA. TRBV3-2 is reported as a pseudogene. The CDR3 is made up of 17 amino acids. CDR3 region: CASNQDHTGAQVDTQYF. The CDR3, as DNA: TGTGCCAGCAACCAAGATCATACGGGAGCTCAGGTGGATACGCAGTATTTT.

J is TRBJ2-5 and V is TRBV5-4; the match to TRBD2 covers 9 bases. The CDR3 runs 14 residues. Germline V lookup: CDR1 SGHNT, CDR2 YYREEE (reference sequence). V trimming: 2 bases; J trimming: 4 bases; junction bases outside the gene matches: 3. CDR3 region: CASSFGGRGETQYF. CDR3 coding DNA: TGTGCCAGCAGCTTCGGCGGGAGGGGAGAGACCCAGTACTTC.